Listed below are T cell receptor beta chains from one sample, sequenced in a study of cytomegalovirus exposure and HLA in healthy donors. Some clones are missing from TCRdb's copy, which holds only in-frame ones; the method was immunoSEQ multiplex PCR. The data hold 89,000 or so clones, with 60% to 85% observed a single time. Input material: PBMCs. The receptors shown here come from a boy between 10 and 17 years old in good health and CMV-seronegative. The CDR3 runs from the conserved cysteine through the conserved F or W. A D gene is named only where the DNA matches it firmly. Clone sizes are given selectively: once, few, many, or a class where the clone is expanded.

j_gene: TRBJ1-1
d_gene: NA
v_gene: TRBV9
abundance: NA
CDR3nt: TGTGCCAGCAGCTCCGGGGATGAAGCTTTCTTT
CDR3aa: CASSSGDEAFF

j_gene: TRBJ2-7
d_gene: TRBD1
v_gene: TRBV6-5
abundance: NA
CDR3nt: TGTGCCAGCAAAGGGACAGCCTACGAGCAGTACTTC
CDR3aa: CASKGTAYEQYF

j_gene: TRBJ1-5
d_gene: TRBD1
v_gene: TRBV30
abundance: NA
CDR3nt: TGTGCCTGGAGTGTCGGACAGGGATGCAATCAGCCCCAGCATTTT
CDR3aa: CAWSVGQGCNQPQHF

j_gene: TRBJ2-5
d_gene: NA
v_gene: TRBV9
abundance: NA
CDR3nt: TGTGCCAGCAGCGTAGCAGGGGTGGAGGAGACCCAGTACTTC
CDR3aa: CASSVAGVEETQYF

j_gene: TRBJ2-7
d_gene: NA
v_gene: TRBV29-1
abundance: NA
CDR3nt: TGCAGCGTTGAAGTGGAGGGACAGTACGACTACGAGCAGTACTTC
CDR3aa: CSVEVEGQYDYEQYF

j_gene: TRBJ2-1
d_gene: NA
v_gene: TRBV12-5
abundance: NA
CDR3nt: TGTGCTAGTGTAGGGCAGGGAATAAACAATGAGCAGTTCTTC
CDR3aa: CASVGQGINNEQFF

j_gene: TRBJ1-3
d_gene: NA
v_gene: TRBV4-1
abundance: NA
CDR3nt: TGCGCCAGCAGCCGTGAAACAGGGTTAGCTGGAAACACCATATATTTT
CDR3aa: CASSRETGLAGNTIYF

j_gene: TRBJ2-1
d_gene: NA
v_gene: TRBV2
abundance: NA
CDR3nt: TGTGCCAGCAGTTGGGGGGACGGGCAGTTCTTC
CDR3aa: CASSWGDGQFF

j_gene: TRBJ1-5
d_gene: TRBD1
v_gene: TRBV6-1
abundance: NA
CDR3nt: TGTGCCACTACGGGACAGACAAATCAGCCCCAGCATTTT
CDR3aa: CATTGQTNQPQHF

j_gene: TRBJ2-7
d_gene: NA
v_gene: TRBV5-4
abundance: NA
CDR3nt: TGTGCCAGCAGCTTGGGCAGGGCCTACGAGCAGTACTTC
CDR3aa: CASSLGRAYEQYF

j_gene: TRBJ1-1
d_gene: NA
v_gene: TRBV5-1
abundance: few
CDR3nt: TGCGCCAGCAGCGGAGGAAACACTGAAGCTTTCTTT
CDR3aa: CASSGGNTEAFF